This record covers a single T cell receptor (beta chain). Its target is not known. This CDR3 region has 13 residues. Germline V CDR1 and CDR2: LGHDT, YNNKEL (reference sequence). Trimming pared 6 bases from V and 6 bases from J, leaving 14 bases between. This sample is part of a study of blood T cells in healthy people across ages. It was approximately 10 milliliters of peripheral blood that were drawn from each donor. Primed by a sample-barcoded 5' primer and a J-beta primer mix, a second PCR proceeded for about 7 to 11 cycles. Unique molecular identifiers of 12 random nucleotides labeled each cDNA. TCRdb used MiXCR to reprocess the 5' RACE reads, holding one entry per CDR3 protein. The sample consists of about 780,000 distinct CDR3 sequences, about 47% of them appearing once. Overall study findings and caveats: Roughly linear age-related decline in beta diversity appeared, significant by age roughly 40. Naive CD4+ cells and diversity were both higher in long-lived donors than in aged donors.

This clonotype was sampled from an elderly man in good health. The J gene is TRBJ2-5, the V gene TRBV3-1, with D perhaps being TRBD1 or TRBD2 (5 bases each). The sequenced sample was blood. The CDR3 sequence: CASSQGWGQTQYF. The CDR3 region has the DNA TGTGCCAGCAGTCAGGGCTGGGGACAGACCCAGTACTTC.